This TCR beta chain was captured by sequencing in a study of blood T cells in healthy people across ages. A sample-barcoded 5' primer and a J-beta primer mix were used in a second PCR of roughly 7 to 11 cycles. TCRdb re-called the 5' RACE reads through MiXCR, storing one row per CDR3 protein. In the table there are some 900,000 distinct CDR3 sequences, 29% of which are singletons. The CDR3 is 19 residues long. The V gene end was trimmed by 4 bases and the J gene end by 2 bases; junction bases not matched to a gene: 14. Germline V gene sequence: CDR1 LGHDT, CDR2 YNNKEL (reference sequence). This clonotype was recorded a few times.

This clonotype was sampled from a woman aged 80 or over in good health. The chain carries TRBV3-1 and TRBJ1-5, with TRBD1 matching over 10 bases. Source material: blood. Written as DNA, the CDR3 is TGTGCCAGCAGCCCACGGGACAGGGGCCAGAATAGCGGCAATCAGCCCCAGCATTTT. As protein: CASSPRDRGQNSGNQPQHF.